Listed below are T cell receptor beta chains from one sample, sequenced in a study of Tregs in tolerant kidney transplant recipients. The assay was immunoSEQ multiplex PCR, and TCRdb's table has in-frame clones only and misses some. Of about 73,000 clones in the sample, 95% to 98% were seen once. The specimen comprised CD4+ T cells from blood, sampled before the transplant. These receptor sequences come from a human donor who received a combined kidney and bone marrow transplant. CDR3s include the opening cysteine and the closing phenylalanine or tryptophan. A D gene is named only where the DNA matches it firmly. Part of the rows lack a size; the others show once, few, many or a class for expanded clones.

D gene | J gene | V gene | clone size | CDR3 DNA | CDR3 protein
NA | TRBJ1-5 | TRBV4-2 | NA | TGTGCCAGCAGCCCCAGGAAGGGGAGCAATCAGCCCCAGCATTTT | CASSPRKGSNQPQHF
NA | TRBJ1-5 | TRBV15 | NA | TGTGCCACCAGCATCATGCAGGATCAGCCCCAGCATTTT | CATSIMQDQPQHF
TRBD1 | TRBJ1-2 | TRBV19 | NA | TGTGCCAGTAGTCCTCGGGACAGGGGGCCTTCTAACTATGGCTACACCTTC | CASSPRDRGPSNYGYTF
NA | TRBJ2-2 | TRBV18 | NA | TGTGCCAGCTCACCTTCACAGGGAAATATAAACACCGGGGAGCTGTTTTTT | CASSPSQGNINTGELFF
NA | TRBJ1-2 | TRBV27 | NA | TGTGCCAGCAGGCGCGATCTCCCGGGGGGCTATGGCTACACCTTC | CASRRDLPGGYGYTF
TRBD2 | TRBJ2-1 | TRBV7-2 | NA | TGTGCCAGCAGCCACCAAGCGGGGAAAAGCTACAATGAGCAGTTCTTC | CASSHQAGKSYNEQFF
NA | TRBJ2-1 | TRBV5-4 | NA | TGTGCCAGCAGCTTGGGGGGGGTCTTAAGCTCCTACAATGAGCAGTTCTTC | CASSLGGVLSSYNEQFF
TRBD2 | TRBJ2-7 | TRBV19 | NA | TGTGCCAGTAGTATACTAGCGGGAGGGCCCTACGAGCAGTACTTC | CASSILAGGPYEQYF
NA | TRBJ1-4 | TRBV6-6 | NA | TGTGCCAGCGGACTAGAGGACAGCGCGAGTCTGTTTTTT | CASGLEDSASLFF
NA | TRBJ2-3 | TRBV5-1 | NA | TGCGCCAGCAGCCGAACAGGGTCTACCACAGATACGCAGTATTTT | CASSRTGSTTDTQYF
TRBD2 | TRBJ2-2 | TRBV12-5 | NA | TGTGCTAGTGCCCCGGATCCGGGACTAGCGTTTCCCGGGGAGCTGTTTTTT | CASAPDPGLAFPGELFF
NA | TRBJ2-2 | TRBV4-3 | once | TGCGCCAGCAGTCTCGAGGCCTGGAACACCGGGGAGCTGTTTTTT | CASSLEAWNTGELFF
TRBD2 | TRBJ2-1 | TRBV19 | NA | TGTGCCACCAATAGCGGGGAGCGGGATAATGAGCAGTTCTTC | CATNSGERDNEQFF
TRBD2 | TRBJ2-1 | TRBV19 | NA | TGTGCCAGTAGTCGACGCGGGACTAGCGCTTACAATGAGCAGTTCTTC | CASSRRGTSAYNEQFF
TRBD1 | TRBJ1-4 | TRBV5-6 | NA | TGTGCCAGCAGCTTGTATTTGACAGGGGGCATTAATGAAAAACTGTTTTTT | CASSLYLTGGINEKLFF
NA | TRBJ1-2 | TRBV7-2 | once | TGTGCCAGCAGCTTACTGCAACAAGTGGCCGATCGGGGCTATGGCTACACCTTC | CASSLLQQVADRGYGYTF
NA | TRBJ2-7 | TRBV7-2 | NA | TGTGCCAGCAGCCCAAGGGCAGGGAACCACGAGCAGTACTTC | CASSPRAGNHEQYF
NA | TRBJ2-3 | TRBV5-4 | NA | TGTGCCAGCAGAGCGGGCACAGATACGCAGTATTTT | CASRAGTDTQYF
NA | TRBJ2-5 | TRBV7-2 | once | TGTGCCAGCAGCGGAAACAGCCAAGAGACCCAGTACTTC | CASSGNSQETQYF
NA | TRBJ2-7 | TRBV6-6 | once | TGTGCCACCAAAAGCGGCAGCTCCTACGAGCAGTACTTC | CATKSGSSYEQYF
TRBD1 | TRBJ2-5 | TRBV5-4 | once | TGTGCCAGCAGCCCAACAGGGGGGCGAGAGACCCAGTACTTC | CASSPTGGRETQYF
NA | TRBJ2-3 | TRBV10-2 | NA | TGCGCCAGCAGTGAGTCGGTGAGGGCCCCAGATACGCAGTATTTT | CASSESVRAPDTQYF